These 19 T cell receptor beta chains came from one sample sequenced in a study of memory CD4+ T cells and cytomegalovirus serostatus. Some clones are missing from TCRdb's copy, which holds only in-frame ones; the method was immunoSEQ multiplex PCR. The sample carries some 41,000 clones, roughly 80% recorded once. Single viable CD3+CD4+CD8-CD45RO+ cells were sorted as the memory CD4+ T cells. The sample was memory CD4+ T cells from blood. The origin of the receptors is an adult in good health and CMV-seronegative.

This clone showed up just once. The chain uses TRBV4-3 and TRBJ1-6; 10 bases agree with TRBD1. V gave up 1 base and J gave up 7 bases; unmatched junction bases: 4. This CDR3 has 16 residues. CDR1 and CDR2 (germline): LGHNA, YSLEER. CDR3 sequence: CASSQVWTGGNSPLHF. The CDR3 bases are TGCGCCAGCAGCCAAGTCTGGACAGGGGGAAATTCACCCCTCCACTTT.

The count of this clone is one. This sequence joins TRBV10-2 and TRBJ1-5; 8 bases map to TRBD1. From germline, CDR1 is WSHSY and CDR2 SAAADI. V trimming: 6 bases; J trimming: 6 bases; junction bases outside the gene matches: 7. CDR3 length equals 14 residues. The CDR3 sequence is CASSYGQGGQPQHF. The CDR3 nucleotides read TGCGCCAGCAGCTACGGACAGGGTGGTCAGCCCCAGCATTTT.

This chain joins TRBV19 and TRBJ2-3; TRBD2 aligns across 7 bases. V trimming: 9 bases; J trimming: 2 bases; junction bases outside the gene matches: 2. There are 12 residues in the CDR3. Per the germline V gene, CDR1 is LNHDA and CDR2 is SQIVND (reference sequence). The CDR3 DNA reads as TGTGCCAGCCTAGCGGACACAGATACGCAGTATTTT. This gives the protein CASLADTDTQYF.

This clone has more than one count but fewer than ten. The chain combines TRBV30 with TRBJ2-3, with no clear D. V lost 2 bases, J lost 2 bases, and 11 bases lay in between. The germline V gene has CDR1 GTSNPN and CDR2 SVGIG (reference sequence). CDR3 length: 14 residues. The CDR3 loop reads CAWSRTEITDTQYF. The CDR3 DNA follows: TGTGCCTGGAGTAGGACGGAAATCACAGATACGCAGTATTTT.

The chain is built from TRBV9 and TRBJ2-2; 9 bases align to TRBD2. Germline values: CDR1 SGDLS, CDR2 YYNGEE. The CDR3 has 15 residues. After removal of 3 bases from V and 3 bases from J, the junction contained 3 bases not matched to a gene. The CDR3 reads CASSGSGGYTGELFF. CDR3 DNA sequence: TGTGCCAGCAGCGGTAGCGGGGGATACACCGGGGAGCTGTTTTTT.

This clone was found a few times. Here the CDR3 reads CASSPSPKNGNTIYF. CDR3 nucleotides: TGTGCCAGCTCACCATCACCGAAAAATGGAAACACCATATATTTT. The chain joins TRBV18 to TRBJ1-3; D is undetermined. The CDR3 totals 15 residues. V was clipped by 2 bases and J by 3 bases, with 11 bases between them. In germline, CDR1 is KGHSH, CDR2 LQKENI.

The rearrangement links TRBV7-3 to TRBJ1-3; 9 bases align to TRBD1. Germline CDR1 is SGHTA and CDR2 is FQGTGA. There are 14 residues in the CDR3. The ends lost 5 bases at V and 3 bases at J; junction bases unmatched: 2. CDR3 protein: CASSKTGGGNTIYF. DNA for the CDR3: TGTGCCAGCAGCAAGACAGGGGGTGGAAACACCATATATTTT. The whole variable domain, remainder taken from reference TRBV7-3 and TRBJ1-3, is GAGVSQTPSNKVTEKGKYVELRCDPISGHTALYWYRQSLGQGPEFLIYFQGTGAADDSGLPNDRFFAVRPEGSVSTLKIQRTERGDSAVYLCASSKTGGGNTIYFGEGSWLTVV.

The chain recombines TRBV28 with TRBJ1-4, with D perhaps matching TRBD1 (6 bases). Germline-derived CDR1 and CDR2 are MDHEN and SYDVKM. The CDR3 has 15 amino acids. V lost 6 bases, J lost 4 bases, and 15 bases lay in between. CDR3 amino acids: CASSYPTGGNEKLFF. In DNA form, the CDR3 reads TGTGCCAGCAGCTACCCGACAGGCGGTAATGAAAAACTGTTTTTT.

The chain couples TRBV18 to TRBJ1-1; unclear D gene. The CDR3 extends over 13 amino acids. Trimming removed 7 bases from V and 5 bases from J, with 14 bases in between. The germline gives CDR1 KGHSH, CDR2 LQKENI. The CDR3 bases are TGTGCCAGCTTCCTTAGCGGAAGGACTGAAGCTTTCTTT. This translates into CASFLSGRTEAFF.

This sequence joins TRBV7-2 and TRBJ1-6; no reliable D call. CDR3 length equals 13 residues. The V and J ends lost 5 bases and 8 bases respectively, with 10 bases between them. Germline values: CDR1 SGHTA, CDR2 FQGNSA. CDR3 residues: CASSPHPDSPLHF. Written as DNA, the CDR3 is TGTGCCAGCAGCCCACATCCCGATTCACCCCTCCACTTT.

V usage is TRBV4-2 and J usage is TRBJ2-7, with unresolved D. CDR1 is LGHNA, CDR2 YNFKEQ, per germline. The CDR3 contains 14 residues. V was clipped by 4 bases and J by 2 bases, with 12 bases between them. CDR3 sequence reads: CASSRGQKTYEQYF. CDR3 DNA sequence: TGTGCCAGCAGCCGCGGTCAGAAAACCTACGAGCAGTACTTC.

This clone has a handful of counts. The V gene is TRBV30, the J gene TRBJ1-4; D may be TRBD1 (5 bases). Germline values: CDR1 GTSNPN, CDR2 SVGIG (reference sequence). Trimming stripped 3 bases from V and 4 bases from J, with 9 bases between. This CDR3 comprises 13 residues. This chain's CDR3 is CAWSRDGNEKLFF. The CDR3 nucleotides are TGTGCCTGGAGCCGGGACGGTAATGAAAAACTGTTTTTT.

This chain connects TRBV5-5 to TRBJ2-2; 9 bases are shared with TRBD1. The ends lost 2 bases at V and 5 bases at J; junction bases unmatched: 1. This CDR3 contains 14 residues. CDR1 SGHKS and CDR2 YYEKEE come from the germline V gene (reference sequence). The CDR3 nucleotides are TGTGCCAGCAGCTTACAGGGGGCGACCGGGGAGCTGTTTTTT. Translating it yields CASSLQGATGELFF.

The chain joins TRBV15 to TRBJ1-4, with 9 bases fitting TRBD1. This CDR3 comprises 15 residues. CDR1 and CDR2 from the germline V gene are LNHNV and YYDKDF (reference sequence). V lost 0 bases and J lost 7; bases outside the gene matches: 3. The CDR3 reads CATSRDGTGSEKLFF. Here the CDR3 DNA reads TGTGCCACCAGCAGAGACGGGACAGGGAGTGAAAAACTGTTTTTT.

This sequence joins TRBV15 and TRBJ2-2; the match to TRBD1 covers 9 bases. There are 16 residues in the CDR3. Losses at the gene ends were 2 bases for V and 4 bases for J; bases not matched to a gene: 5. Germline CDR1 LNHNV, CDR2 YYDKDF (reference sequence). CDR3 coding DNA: TGTGCCACCAGCAGACAACAGGGGGCCGCCACCGGGGAGCTGTTTTTT. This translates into CATSRQQGAATGELFF.

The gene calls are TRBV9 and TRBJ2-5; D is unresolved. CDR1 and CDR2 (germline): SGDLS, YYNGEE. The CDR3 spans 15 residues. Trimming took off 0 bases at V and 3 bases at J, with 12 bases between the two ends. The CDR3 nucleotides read TGTGCCAGCAGCGTAGCCGGGTACCCTAAAGAGACCCAGTACTTC. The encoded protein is CASSVAGYPKETQYF.

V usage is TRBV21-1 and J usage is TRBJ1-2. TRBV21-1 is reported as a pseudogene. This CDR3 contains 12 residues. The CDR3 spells CASSTGNYGYTF. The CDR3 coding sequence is TGTGCCAGCAGCACGGGGAACTATGGCTACACCTTC.

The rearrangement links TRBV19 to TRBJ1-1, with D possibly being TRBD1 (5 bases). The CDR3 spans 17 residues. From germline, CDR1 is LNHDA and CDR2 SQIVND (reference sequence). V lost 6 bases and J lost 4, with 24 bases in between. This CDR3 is CASSQTTPGGVGTEAFF. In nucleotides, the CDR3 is TGTGCCAGTAGCCAGACGACCCCCGGGGGAGTTGGCACTGAAGCTTTCTTT.

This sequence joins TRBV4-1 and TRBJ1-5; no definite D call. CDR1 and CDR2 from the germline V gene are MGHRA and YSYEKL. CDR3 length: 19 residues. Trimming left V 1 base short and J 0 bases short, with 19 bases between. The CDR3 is CASSQAVPVRRDSNQPQHF. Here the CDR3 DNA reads TGCGCCAGCAGCCAAGCCGTACCGGTAAGGAGGGATAGCAATCAGCCCCAGCATTTT.